What follows are 27 T cell receptor beta chains derived from one specimen sequenced in a study of blood T cells in healthy people across ages. A second PCR, run for roughly 7 to 11 cycles, used a sample-barcoded 5' primer plus a J-beta primer mix. TCRdb reprocessed the 5' RACE reads with MiXCR, giving one entry per CDR3 protein. The sample lists around 1,800,000 distinct CDR3 sequences; roughly two fifths were seen once. The sample was blood. These receptors were taken from a human donor in good health.

The V call is TRBV2, the J call TRBJ2-4, with 10 bases fitting TRBD1. Unmatched junction bases numbered 4, after V lost 3 bases and J lost 5 bases. Per the germline V gene, CDR1 is SNHLY and CDR2 is FYNNEI. The CDR3 is 15 residues long. The CDR3 reads CASSEVTGGENIQYF. As DNA, the CDR3 is TGTGCCAGCAGTGAGGTGACAGGGGGCGAAAACATTCAGTACTTC.

The chain couples TRBV29-1 to TRBJ1-2; weak D call: TRBD1 (5 bases). The CDR3 consists of 12 residues. CDR1 is SQVTM and CDR2 is ANQGSEA in the germline V gene. V lost 3 bases to trimming and J lost 8 bases, with 13 bases between them. CDR3 DNA: TGCAGCGTTGAGGACACCGGCGGGGGCTACACCTTC. As protein: CSVEDTGGGYTF. Full variable domain (remainder filled in from reference TRBV29-1 and TRBJ1-2): SAVISQKPSRDICQRGTSLTIQCQVDSQVTMMFWYRQQPGQSLTLIATANQGSEATYESGFVIDKFPISRPNLTFSTLTVSNMSPEDSSIYLCSVEDTGGGYTFGSGTRLTVV.

The genes are TRBV7-9 and TRBJ1-2, with D possibly matching TRBD1 (6 bases). The CDR3 contains 15 residues. In germline, CDR1 is SEHNR, CDR2 FQNEAQ (reference sequence). The V end was cut by 3 bases, the J end by 2 bases, with 13 bases between. Here the CDR3 DNA reads TGTGCCAGCAGCTTCCGACAGGCGCCCAACTATGGCTACACCTTC. This translates into CASSFRQAPNYGYTF.

This clonotype was observed at least ten times. This chain connects TRBV7-2 to TRBJ2-1; 8 bases are a match to TRBD2. Trimming took 6 bases from V and 1 from J; bases not matched to a gene: 5. This CDR3 is 15 amino acids long. Germline V gene lookup returns CDR1 SGHTA and CDR2 FQGNSA. CDR3 sequence (DNA): TGTGCCAGCAGTTTAACGGGGGGGTCCTACAATGAGCAGTTCTTC. It encodes CASSLTGGSYNEQFF. Supplemented by reference TRBV7-2 and TRBJ2-1, the full variable domain reads GAGVSQSPSNKVTEKGKDVELRCDPISGHTALYWYRQSLGQGLEFLIYFQGNSAPDKSGLPSDRFSAERTGGSVSTLTIQRTQQEDSAVYLCASSLTGGSYNEQFFGPGTRLTVL.

The J gene is TRBJ1-2, the V gene TRBV7-9; 7 bases line up with TRBD1. The ends lost 5 bases at V and 3 bases at J; junction bases unmatched: 15. The CDR3 has 17 residues. The germline V gene encodes CDR1 SEHNR and CDR2 FQNEAQ (reference sequence). CDR3 sequence: CASSPLFRDRVDYGYTF. Here the CDR3 DNA reads TGTGCCAGCAGCCCCCTGTTTCGAGACAGGGTAGACTATGGCTACACCTTC.

A word on this clonotype: A much larger clone differs by one base, so this may be a read error. V usage is TRBV5-1 and J usage is TRBJ1-5; possibly TRBD1 for D (5 bases). Trimming shortened V by 5 bases and J by 3 bases, and 9 bases separated the two germline ends. This CDR3 contains 13 residues. Looked up from germline, CDR1 is SGHRS and CDR2 is YFSETQ. The DNA for the CDR3 is TGCGCCAGCAGGGACATGGACAATCAGCCCCAGCATTTT. Encoded protein: CASRDMDNQPQHF.

The rearrangement joins TRBV7-8 to TRBJ1-1; TRBD1 aligns across 7 bases. V was clipped by 4 bases and J by 1 base; unmatched bases: 6. The CDR3 is 15 residues long. Per germline, CDR1 SGHVS and CDR2 FQNEAQ. CDR3: CASSSPRTGNTEAFF. The CDR3 nucleotides read TGTGCCAGCAGCTCGCCCCGGACAGGGAACACTGAAGCTTTCTTT.

This clonotype was detected only a few times. The chain recombines TRBV7-8 with TRBJ1-3, with D perhaps TRBD1 (5 bases). CDR3 length: 17 amino acids. Trimming left V 5 bases short and J 0 bases short, with 17 bases between. Germline-derived CDR1 and CDR2 are SGHVS and FQNEAQ. CDR3 bases: TGTGCCAGCAGCCCCGGATATAGGGGAAGCTCTGGAAACACCATATATTTT. Translating gives CASSPGYRGSSGNTIYF.

At least ten counts were recorded for this clonotype. The rearrangement links TRBV4-2 to TRBJ1-2; tentative D call: TRBD1 (5 bases). Trimming removed 0 bases at V and 4 bases at J, with 12 bases between. CDR1 LGHNA and CDR2 YNFKEQ come from the germline V gene. The CDR3 sequence is 15 residues long. The CDR3 DNA sequence: TGTGCCAGCAGCCAAGACTTCAGGGATCCCTATGGCTACACCTTC. Its protein is CASSQDFRDPYGYTF.

The chain couples TRBV9 to TRBJ1-1; perhaps TRBD1 as D (6 bases). Trimming took 1 base from V and 1 from J, leaving 11 bases between them. The CDR3 has 15 amino acids. Germline CDR1 SGDLS, CDR2 YYNGEE. CDR3 amino acids: CASSVLGTTNTEAFF. The CDR3 DNA follows: TGTGCCAGCAGCGTATTAGGGACAACGAACACTGAAGCTTTCTTT.

V usage is TRBV6-6 and J usage is TRBJ1-2; TRBD1 matches 12 bases. CDR3 length: 12 amino acids. Germline V gene lookup returns CDR1 MNHNY and CDR2 SVGAGI (reference sequence). The V gene end was trimmed by 8 bases and the J gene end by 8 bases; junction bases not matched to a gene: 3. Written as DNA, the CDR3 is TGTGCCAGCCGGGGACAGGGGGCCGGCTACACCTTC. Encoded protein: CASRGQGAGYTF.

The genes are TRBV7-2 and TRBJ2-1; 9 nucleotides agree with TRBD2. The J call could be wrong; TRBJ2-7 is a better fit for the DNA end. This CDR3 is 16 amino acids long. CDR1 SGHTA and CDR2 FQGNSA come from the germline V gene. The DNA of the CDR3 is TGTGCCAGCAGCTTTTATAGCGGGGGTCCCTACAATGAGCAGTACTTC. Its protein product is CASSFYSGGPYNEQYF.

This clonotype was observed a few times. This chain links TRBV5-5 with TRBJ2-6; weak D call: TRBD1 (5 bases). CDR1 and CDR2 from the germline V gene are SGHKS and YYEKEE (reference sequence). This CDR3 contains 17 residues. V shed 1 base and J shed 2 bases, with 13 bases lying between them. The CDR3 DNA reads as TGTGCCAGCAGCTTGTCGGTAGGGGTGACTGGGGCCAACGTCCTGACTTTC. It is translated as CASSLSVGVTGANVLTF.

The V call is TRBV29-1, the J call TRBJ1-4; 7 bases are a match to TRBD1. V shed 6 bases, J shed 5 bases, and the junction held 9 bases outside the gene matches. Germline V gene lookup returns CDR1 SQVTM and CDR2 ANQGSEA. This CDR3 is built from 14 residues. CDR3 DNA: TGCAGCGTAGGCGAGACAGGGCCGAATGAAAAACTGTTTTTT. This codes for CSVGETGPNEKLFF.

This clonotype was counted only a few times. J is TRBJ1-1 and V is TRBV28; the D is unclear. From germline, CDR1 is MDHEN and CDR2 SYDVKM. CDR3 size: 12 residues. The V and J ends lost 7 bases and 6 bases respectively, with 12 bases between them. In nucleotides, the CDR3 is TGTGCCAGCATGAGTCTCCCCGCTGAAGCTTTCTTT. Translation gives CASMSLPAEAFF.

The CDR3 region has the DNA TGTGCCAGCAGCTTAGAGAGCCCCCCCTCGGTTTACTACGAGCAGTACTTC. This sequence encodes CASSLESPPSVYYEQYF. J is TRBJ2-7 and V is TRBV7-2; the D is unclear. The germline gives CDR1 SGHTA, CDR2 FQGNSA. CDR3 length: 17 amino acids. The V end lost 1 base, the J end lost 3 bases, and 19 bases lay between the germline ends.

This clonotype was seen repeatedly, ten times or more. The chain recombines TRBV7-6 with TRBJ1-2; 7 nucleotides agree with TRBD1. Germline trimming cut 1 base from V and 4 bases from J; bases unmatched to any gene: 9. CDR3 length: 16 amino acids. The germline V gene encodes CDR1 SGHVS and CDR2 FNYEAQ. The CDR3 region has the DNA TGTGCCAGCAGCTTAGACGCAGGGGGTATTCCCTATGGCTACACCTTC. As protein: CASSLDAGGIPYGYTF. Full variable domain (missing parts from reference TRBV7-6 and TRBJ1-2): GAGVSQSPRYKVTKRGQDVALRCDPISGHVSLYWYRQALGQGPEFLTYFNYEAQQDKSGLPNDRFSAERPEGSISTLTIQRTEQRDSAMYRCASSLDAGGIPYGYTFGSGTRLTVV.

V and J are TRBV28 and TRBJ1-5, with TRBD1 as a possible D gene (5 bases). The CDR3 has 17 amino acids. Looked up from germline, CDR1 is MDHEN and CDR2 is SYDVKM. Trimming took off 10 bases at V and 0 bases at J, with 22 bases between the two ends. For the CDR3, the DNA is TGTGCCACCGCCGGGGGTAGACAGCACTATAGCAATCAGCCCCAGCATTTT. This sequence encodes CATAGGRQHYSNQPQHF.

Worth noting for this clonotype: One end of the junction varies from germline; a read error may be responsible. The chain is built from TRBV4-1 and TRBJ2-3, with D tentatively TRBD1 or TRBD2 (5 bases each). The CDR3 has 15 amino acids. In germline, CDR1 is MGHRA, CDR2 YSYEKL. The CDR3 here is CANSQGDTFTDTQYF. The CDR3 DNA reads TGCGCCAACAGCCAGGGAGACACATTCACAGATACGCAGTATTTT.

This rearrangement joins TRBV7-2 to TRBJ1-5; TRBD1 agrees at 8 bases. Germline-derived CDR1 and CDR2 are SGHTA and FQGNSA. The CDR3 has 19 residues. V shed 1 base and J 0 bases; nucleotides not matched to a gene: 11. The CDR3 DNA is TGTGCCAGCAGCTTAGGGACGGGACAGGCCTCTAATAGCAATCAGCCCCAGCATTTT. Translating gives CASSLGTGQASNSNQPQHF.

This clonotype was counted a few times. The rearrangement joins TRBV29-1 to TRBJ1-2; the match to TRBD1 covers 7 bases. This CDR3 region has 12 residues. With 7 bases clipped from V and 5 bases from J, the junction kept 7 bases outside the gene matches. In germline, CDR1 is SQVTM, CDR2 ANQGSEA. The CDR3 region has the DNA TGCAGCGCGTCCGAGGGGGCTTATGGCTACACCTTC. Residues: CSASEGAYGYTF.

The chain employs TRBV28 and TRBJ1-2; maybe TRBD1 (5 bases). Germline V gene lookup returns CDR1 MDHEN and CDR2 SYDVKM. V lost 5 bases and J 3 bases, leaving 10 bases between the germline ends. The CDR3 contains 13 residues. In DNA, the CDR3 is TGTGCCAGCAGTAAGACAGCCTACTATGGCTACACCTTC. Translating it yields CASSKTAYYGYTF.

This clonotype was observed a few times. This chain joins TRBV24-1 and TRBJ2-5; a possible D gene is TRBD2 (6 bases). The CDR3 is 14 amino acids. Trimming left V 3 bases short and J 3 bases short, with 10 bases between. The V gene's germline CDR1 is KGHDR and CDR2 SFDVKD. The DNA of the CDR3 is TGTGCCACCAGTGATGGGGGGTATGAAGAGACCCAGTACTTC. This gives the protein CATSDGGYEETQYF.

As to this clonotype: The junction shows a germline mismatch at one end, possibly a read error. The V and J genes are TRBV7-2 and TRBJ2-6; D tentatively reads TRBD1 or TRBD2 (6 bases each). The CDR3 has 15 amino acids. Germline CDR1 reads SGHTA; CDR2 reads FQGNSA. In nucleotides, the CDR3 is TGTGCCAGCAGCTTAGTGTCTTCGGGGGCCAGCGTCCTGACTTTC. Protein product: CASSLVSSGASVLTF.

This clonotype has a handful of counts. The chain combines TRBV12-3 or TRBV12-4 with TRBJ1-2; 8 bases fit TRBD1. The J segment lost 2 bases and the V segment lost 6 bases, leaving 5 bases of the junction unmatched. This CDR3 is 14 amino acids long. Written as DNA, the CDR3 is TGTGCCAGCAGAAGCAGGGGGCTGAACTATGGCTACACCTTC. Residues: CASRSRGLNYGYTF.

This sequence joins TRBV20-1 and TRBJ2-3, with TRBD2 identical over 8 bases. Germline CDR1 and CDR2: DFQATT and SNEGSKA (reference sequence). Trimming cost V 4 bases and J 5 bases; bases outside gene matches: 8. CDR3 length equals 14 residues. CDR3: CSAISGAGGDTQYF. CDR3 nucleotide sequence: TGCAGTGCTATCTCAGGGGCGGGAGGAGATACGCAGTATTTT.

The chain is built from TRBV4-3 and TRBJ1-2; D is unresolved. Per the germline V gene, CDR1 is LGHNA and CDR2 is YSLEER. The CDR3 contains 14 residues. V lost 4 bases and J lost 7, with 16 bases in between. CDR3 protein: CASSPEVGSAGYTF. As DNA, the CDR3 is TGCGCCAGCAGCCCCGAGGTTGGGTCCGCTGGCTACACCTTC.